This T cell receptor beta chain was identified during a study of blood T cell repertoires in COVID-19. Only in-frame clones appear in the TCRdb table, and some are missing; sequencing was by immunoSEQ multiplex PCR. The data hold approximately 11,000 clones, with roughly four fifths observed a single time. Germline V CDR1 and CDR2: KGHSH, LQKENI. The CDR3 spans 15 residues. The V gene lost 3 bases and the J gene lost 1 base, with 10 bases spanning the gap. The specimen sequenced was peripheral blood. The V gene is TRBV18, the J gene TRBJ1-3, with D possibly being TRBD1 (5 bases). The origin of this receptor is a woman in her fifties or sixties with acute or convalescent COVID-19. CDR3 in amino acids: CASSPGLNSGNTIYF. The CDR3 DNA is TGTGCCAGCTCACCGGGGCTAAATTCTGGAAACACCATATATTTT.